This TCR beta chain was found in a study of blood T cell repertoires in COVID-19. Study details: Sample material is recorded as cDNA or gDNA derived from T cells, B-cell-depleted T cells, or PBMCs.

The CDR3 consists of 15 residues. Germline CDR1 reads PRHDT; CDR2 reads FYEKMQ (reference sequence). V shed 3 bases and J 0 bases; nucleotides not matched to a gene: 4. Authors' methods: Nucleated cell number was recorded as an estimate derived from reference gene primer amplification. Sequenced by immunoSEQ multiplex PCR; TCRdb stores in-frame clones only, minus some. The V and J calls and clone size come from that table; D and trimming were worked out from the DNA. The sample includes 45,000 to 70,000 clones, 82% seen only once; the top ten take about 22%. This TCR was sampled from a woman between 55 and 75 years old with acute or convalescent COVID-19. Sequenced sample: peripheral blood. This chain links TRBV13 with TRBJ1-2, with TRBD1 identical over 7 bases. The CDR3 DNA reads TGTGCCAGCAGCTTGGGACAGCCAGCTAACTATGGCTACACCTTC. It is translated as CASSLGQPANYGYTF.